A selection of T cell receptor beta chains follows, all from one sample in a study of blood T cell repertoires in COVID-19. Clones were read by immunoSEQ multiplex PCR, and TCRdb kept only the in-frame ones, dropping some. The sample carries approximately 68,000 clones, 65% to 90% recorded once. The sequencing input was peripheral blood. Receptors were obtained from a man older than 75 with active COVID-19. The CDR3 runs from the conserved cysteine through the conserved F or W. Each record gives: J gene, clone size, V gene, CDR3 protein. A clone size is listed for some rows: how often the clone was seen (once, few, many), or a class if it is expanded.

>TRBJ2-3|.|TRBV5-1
CASSFGTETDTQYF
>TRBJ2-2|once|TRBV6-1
CASSEAGLGGRGTGELFF
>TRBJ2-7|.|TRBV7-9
CAIAGGGSSYEQYF
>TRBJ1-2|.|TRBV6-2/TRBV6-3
CASSFAGTWNYGYTF
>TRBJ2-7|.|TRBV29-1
CSVLERSSYEQYF
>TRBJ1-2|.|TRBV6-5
CASKELIGQGDGYTF
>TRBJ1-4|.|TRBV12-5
CASGLVRSLGQLNEKLFF
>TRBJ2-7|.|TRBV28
CASKDSIYEQYF
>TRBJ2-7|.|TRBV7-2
CASSSGTSGSEQYF
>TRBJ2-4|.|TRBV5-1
CASSPGTSGNIQYF
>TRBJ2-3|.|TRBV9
CASSVVASGAPDTQYF
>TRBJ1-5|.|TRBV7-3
CASSLGQGEPQHF
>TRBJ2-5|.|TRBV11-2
CASSLRRLVRRAETQYF
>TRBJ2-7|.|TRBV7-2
CASSPGTGVGEQYF
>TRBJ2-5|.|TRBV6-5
CASANKRTALTQYF
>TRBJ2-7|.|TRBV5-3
CARSLAAGVLSYEQYF
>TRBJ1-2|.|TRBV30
CAWNRDRVYGYTF
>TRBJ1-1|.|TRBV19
CASTLGQGMGTEAFF
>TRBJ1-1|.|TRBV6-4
CASRQGTNTEAFF
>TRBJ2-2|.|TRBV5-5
CASSLAQTGTGELFF
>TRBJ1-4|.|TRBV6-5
CASSYSSGRREKLFF
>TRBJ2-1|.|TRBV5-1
CASSHLDPEGNEQFF
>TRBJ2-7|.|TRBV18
CASSSRQGPEQYF
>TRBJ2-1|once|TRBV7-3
CASSLAGAYNEQFF
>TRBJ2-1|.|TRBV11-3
CASAPGGLAGNNEQFF
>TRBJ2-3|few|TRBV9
CASSKSGPDTQYF
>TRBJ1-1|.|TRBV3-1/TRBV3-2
CASSLGGAGGKTEAFF
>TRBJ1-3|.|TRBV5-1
CASSRGGETGNTIYF
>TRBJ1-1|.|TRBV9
CASSVDLGTEAFF
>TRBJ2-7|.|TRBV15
CATSPNSGLPYEQYF
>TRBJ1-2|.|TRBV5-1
CASSLGQGWYGYTF
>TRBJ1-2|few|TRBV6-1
CASSEDHLRVDGYTF
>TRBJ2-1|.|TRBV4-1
CASSPGTSGSGEQFF
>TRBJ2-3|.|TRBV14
CASSQGRLAGVSTDTQYF
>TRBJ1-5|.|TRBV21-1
CASSRGRGGNQPQHF
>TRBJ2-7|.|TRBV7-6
CASSLGGGIYEQYF
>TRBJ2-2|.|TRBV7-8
CASSLGTGTRTGELFF
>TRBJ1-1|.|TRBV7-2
CASSSSGAWNTEAFF